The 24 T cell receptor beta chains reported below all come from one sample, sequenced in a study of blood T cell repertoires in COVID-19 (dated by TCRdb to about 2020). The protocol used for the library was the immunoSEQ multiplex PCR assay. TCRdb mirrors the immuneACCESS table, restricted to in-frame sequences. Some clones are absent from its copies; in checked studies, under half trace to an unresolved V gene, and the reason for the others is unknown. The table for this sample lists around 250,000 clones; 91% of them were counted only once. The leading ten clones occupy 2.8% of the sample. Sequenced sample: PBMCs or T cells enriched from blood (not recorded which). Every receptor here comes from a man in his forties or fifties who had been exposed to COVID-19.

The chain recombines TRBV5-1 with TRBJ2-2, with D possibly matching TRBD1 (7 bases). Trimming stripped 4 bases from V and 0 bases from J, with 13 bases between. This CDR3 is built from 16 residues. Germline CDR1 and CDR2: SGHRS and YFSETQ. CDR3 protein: CASSPGGGANTGELFF. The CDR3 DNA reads TGCGCCAGCAGCCCAGGGGGAGGTGCGAACACCGGGGAGCTGTTTTTT.

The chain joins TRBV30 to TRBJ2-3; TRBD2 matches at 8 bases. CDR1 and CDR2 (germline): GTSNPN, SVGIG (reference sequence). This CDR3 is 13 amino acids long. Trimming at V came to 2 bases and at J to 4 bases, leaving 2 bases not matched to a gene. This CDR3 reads CAWSSGSSDTQYF. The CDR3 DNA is TGTGCCTGGAGTAGCGGGAGCTCAGATACGCAGTATTTT.

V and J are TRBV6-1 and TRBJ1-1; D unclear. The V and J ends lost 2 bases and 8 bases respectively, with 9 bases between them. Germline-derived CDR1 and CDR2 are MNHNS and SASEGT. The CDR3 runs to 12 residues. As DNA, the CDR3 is TGTGCCAGCAGTGAATCTATCTTGGAAGCTTTCTTT. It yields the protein CASSESILEAFF.

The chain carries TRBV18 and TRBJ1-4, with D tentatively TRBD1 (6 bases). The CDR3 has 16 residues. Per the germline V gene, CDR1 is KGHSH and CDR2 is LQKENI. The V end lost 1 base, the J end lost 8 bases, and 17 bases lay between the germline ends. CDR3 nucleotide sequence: TGTGCCAGCTCACCACAGCGTCAGGGGCTTTTCGAAAAACTGTTTTTT. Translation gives CASSPQRQGLFEKLFF.

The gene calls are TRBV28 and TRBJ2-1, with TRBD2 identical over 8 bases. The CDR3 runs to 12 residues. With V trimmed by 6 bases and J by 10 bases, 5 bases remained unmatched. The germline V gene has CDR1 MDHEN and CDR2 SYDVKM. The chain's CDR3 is CASSLLAEEQFF. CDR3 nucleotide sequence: TGTGCCAGCAGCTTACTAGCGGAAGAGCAGTTCTTC.

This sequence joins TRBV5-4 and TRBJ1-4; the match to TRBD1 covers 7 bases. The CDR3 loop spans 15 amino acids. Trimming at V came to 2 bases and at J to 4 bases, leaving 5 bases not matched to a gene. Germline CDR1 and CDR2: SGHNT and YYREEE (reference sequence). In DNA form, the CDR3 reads TGTGCCAGCAGCTTAAGGGGGCAGGGTAATGAAAAACTGTTTTTT. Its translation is CASSLRGQGNEKLFF.

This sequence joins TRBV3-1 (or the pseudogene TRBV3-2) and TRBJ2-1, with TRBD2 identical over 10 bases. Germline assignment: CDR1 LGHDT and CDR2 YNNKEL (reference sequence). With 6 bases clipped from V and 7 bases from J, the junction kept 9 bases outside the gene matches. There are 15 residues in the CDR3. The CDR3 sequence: CASRRLGLAANEQFF. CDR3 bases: TGTGCCAGCAGACGACTCGGACTAGCGGCGAATGAGCAGTTCTTC.

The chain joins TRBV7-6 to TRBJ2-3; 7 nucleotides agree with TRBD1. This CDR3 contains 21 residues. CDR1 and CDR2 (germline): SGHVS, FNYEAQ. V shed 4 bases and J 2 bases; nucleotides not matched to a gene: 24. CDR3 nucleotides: TGTGCCAGCAGCTCGCCTATGGGACAGACCGCTGGTCGTCGTCACACAGATACGCAGTATTTT. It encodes CASSSPMGQTAGRRHTDTQYF.

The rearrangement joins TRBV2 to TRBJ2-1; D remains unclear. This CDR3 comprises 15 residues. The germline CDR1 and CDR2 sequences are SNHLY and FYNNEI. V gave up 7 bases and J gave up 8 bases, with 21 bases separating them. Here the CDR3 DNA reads TGTGCCAGCACCTCCCGGGTCCCCCGGCCCGATGAGCAGTTCTTC. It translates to CASTSRVPRPDEQFF.

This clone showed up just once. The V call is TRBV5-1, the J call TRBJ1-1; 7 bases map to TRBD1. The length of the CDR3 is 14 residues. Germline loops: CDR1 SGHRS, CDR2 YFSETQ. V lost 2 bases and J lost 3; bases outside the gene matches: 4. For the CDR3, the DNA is TGCGCCAGCAGCTTTCAGGGGGTGGACACTGAAGCTTTCTTT. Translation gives CASSFQGVDTEAFF.

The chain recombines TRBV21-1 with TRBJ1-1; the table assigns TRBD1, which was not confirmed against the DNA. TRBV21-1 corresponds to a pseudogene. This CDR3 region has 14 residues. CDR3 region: CASSKETENTEAFF. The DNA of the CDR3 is TGTGCCAGCAGCAAAGAGACAGAAAACACTGAAGCTTTCTTT.

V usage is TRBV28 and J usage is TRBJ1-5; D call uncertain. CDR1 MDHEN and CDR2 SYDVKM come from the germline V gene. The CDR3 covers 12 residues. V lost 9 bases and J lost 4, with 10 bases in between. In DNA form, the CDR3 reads TGTGCCAGTTTGTCAGGTAATCAGCCCCAGCATTTT. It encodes CASLSGNQPQHF.

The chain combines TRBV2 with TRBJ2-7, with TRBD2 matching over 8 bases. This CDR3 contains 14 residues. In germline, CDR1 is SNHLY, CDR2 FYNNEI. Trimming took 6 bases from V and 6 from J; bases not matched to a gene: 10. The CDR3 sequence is CASSVSGTRGEQYF. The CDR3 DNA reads TGTGCCAGCAGCGTATCCGGGACTAGAGGCGAGCAGTACTTC.

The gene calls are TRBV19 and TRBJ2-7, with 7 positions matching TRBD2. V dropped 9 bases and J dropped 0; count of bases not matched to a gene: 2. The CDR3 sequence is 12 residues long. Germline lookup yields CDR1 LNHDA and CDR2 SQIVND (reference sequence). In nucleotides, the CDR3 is TGTGCCAGCCGCGGGAGCTCCTACGAGCAGTACTTC. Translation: CASRGSSYEQYF.

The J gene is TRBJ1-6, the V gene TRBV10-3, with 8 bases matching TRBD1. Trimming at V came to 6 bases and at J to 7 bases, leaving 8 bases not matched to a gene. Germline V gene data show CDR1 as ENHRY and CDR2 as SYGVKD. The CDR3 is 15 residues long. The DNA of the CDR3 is TGTGCCATCAGGGCCGAAGACAGGGGCAATTCACCCCTCCACTTT. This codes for CAIRAEDRGNSPLHF.

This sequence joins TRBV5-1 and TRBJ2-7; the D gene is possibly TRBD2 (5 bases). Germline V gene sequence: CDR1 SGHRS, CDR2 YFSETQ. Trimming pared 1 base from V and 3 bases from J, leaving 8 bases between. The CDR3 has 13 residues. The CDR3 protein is CASSLSDYYEQYF. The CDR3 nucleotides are TGCGCCAGCAGCTTGAGTGACTACTACGAGCAGTACTTC.

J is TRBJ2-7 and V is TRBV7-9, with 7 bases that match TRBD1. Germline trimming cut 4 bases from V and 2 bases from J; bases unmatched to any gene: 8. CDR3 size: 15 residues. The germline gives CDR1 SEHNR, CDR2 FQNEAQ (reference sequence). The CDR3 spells CASSSSTGITYEQYF. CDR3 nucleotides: TGTGCCAGCAGCTCATCGACAGGGATCACCTACGAGCAGTACTTC. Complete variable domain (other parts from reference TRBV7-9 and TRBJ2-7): DTGVSQNPRHKITKRGQNVTFRCDPISEHNRLYWYRQTLGQGPEFLTYFQNEAQLEKSRLLSDRFSAERPKGSFSTLEIQRTEQGDSAMYLCASSSSTGITYEQYFGPGTRLTVT.

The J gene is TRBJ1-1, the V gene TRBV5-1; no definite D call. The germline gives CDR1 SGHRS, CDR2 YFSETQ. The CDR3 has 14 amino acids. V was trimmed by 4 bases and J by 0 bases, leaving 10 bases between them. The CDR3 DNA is TGCGCCAGCAGCCCGACACCCATGAACACTGAAGCTTTCTTT. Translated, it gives CASSPTPMNTEAFF. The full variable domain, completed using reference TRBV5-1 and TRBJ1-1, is KAGVTQTPRYLIKTRGQQVTLSCSPISGHRSVSWYQQTPGQGLQFLFEYFSETQRNKGNFPGRFSGRQFSNSRSEMNVSTLELGDSALYLCASSPTPMNTEAFFGQGTRLTVV.

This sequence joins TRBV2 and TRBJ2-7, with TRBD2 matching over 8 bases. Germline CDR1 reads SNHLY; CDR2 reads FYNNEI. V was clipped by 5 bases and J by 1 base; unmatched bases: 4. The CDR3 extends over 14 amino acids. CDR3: CASSRGGTSYEQYF. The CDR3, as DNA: TGTGCCAGCAGTCGGGGGGGCACTTCCTACGAGCAGTACTTC.

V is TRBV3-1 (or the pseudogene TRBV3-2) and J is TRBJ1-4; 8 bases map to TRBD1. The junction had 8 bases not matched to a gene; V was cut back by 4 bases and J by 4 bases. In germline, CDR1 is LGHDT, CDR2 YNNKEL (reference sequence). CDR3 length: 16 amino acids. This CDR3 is CASSRLGTGFNEKLFF. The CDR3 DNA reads TGTGCCAGCAGCCGCCTCGGGACAGGATTTAATGAAAAACTGTTTTTT.

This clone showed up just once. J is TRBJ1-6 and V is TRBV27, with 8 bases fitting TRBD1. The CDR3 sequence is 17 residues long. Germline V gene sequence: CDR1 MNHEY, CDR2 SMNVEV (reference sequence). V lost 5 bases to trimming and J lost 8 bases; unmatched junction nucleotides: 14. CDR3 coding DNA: TGTGCCAGCAGTAATACAATCGGACAGGGCACGGATTCACCCCTCCACTTT. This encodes CASSNTIGQGTDSPLHF.

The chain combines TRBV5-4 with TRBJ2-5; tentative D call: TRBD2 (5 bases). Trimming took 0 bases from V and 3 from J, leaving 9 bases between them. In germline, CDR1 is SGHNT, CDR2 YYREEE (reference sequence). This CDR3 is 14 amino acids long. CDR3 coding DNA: TGTGCCAGCAGCTTGGCAGGACTGGAAGAGACCCAGTACTTC. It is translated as CASSLAGLEETQYF.

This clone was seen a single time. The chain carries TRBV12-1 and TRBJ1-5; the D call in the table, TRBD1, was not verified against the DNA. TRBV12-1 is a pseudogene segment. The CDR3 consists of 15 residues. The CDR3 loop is CASSLQGWSNQPQHF. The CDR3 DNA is TGTGCCAGCAGCTTGCAGGGTTGGAGCAATCAGCCCCAGCATTTT.

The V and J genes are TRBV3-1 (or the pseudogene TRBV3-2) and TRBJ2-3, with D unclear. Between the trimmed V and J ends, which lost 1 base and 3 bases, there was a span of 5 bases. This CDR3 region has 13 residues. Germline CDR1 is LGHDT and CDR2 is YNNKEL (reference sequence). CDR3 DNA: TGTGCCAGCAGCCAAGGCCTAACAGATACGCAGTATTTT. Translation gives CASSQGLTDTQYF.